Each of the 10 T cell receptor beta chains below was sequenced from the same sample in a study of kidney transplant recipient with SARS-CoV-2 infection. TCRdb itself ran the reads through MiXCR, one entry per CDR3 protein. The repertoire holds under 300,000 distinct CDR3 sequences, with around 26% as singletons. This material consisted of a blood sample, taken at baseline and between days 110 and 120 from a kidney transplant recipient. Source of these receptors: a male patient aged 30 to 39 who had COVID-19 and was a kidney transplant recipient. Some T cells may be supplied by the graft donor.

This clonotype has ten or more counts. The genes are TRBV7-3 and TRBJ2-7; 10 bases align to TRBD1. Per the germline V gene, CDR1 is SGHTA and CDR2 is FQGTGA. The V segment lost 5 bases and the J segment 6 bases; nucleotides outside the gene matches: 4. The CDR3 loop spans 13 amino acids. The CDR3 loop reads CASSARTGGEQYF. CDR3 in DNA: TGTGCCAGCAGCGCACGGACAGGGGGCGAGCAGTACTTC.

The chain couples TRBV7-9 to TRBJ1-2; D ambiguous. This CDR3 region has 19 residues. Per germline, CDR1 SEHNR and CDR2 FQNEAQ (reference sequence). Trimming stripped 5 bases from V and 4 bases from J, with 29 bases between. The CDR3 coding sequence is TGTGCCAGCAGCCTGATTCATGCGAGGTCGAGGGAGCTCCCCTATGGCTACACCTTC. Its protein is CASSLIHARSRELPYGYTF.

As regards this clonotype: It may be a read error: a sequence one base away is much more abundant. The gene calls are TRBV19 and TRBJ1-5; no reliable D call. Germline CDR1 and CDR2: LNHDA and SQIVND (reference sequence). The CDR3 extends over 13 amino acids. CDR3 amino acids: CVSSSRRGQPQHF. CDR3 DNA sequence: TGTGTCAGTAGTTCACGGAGAGGGCAGCCCCAGCATTTT.

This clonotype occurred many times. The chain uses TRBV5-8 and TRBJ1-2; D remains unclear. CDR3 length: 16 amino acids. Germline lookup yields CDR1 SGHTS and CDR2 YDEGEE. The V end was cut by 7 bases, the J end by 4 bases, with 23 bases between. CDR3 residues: CASHPTHPRKTYGYTF. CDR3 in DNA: TGTGCCAGCCACCCTACTCATCCACGAAAGACCTATGGCTACACCTTC.

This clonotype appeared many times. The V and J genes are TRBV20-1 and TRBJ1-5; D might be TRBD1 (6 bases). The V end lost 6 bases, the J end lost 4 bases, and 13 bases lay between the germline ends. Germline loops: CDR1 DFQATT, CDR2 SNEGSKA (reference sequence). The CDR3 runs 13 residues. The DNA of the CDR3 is TGCAGTGCAACACAGGGATCTAATCAGCCCCAGCATTTT. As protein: CSATQGSNQPQHF.

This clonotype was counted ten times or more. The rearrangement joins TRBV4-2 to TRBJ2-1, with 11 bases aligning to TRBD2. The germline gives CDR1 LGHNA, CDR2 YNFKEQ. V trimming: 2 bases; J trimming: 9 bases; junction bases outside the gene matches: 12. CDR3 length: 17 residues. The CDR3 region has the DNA TGTGCCAGCAGCCAAAGGGGGGCACTAGCGGGAGCCTTTGAGCAGTTCTTC. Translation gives CASSQRGALAGAFEQFF.

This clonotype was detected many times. CDR3 bases: TGTGCCATCAGAGAGGACAGGGTCACCGGGGAGCTGTTTTTT. It translates to CAIREDRVTGELFF. The genes are TRBV10-3 and TRBJ2-2, with TRBD1 identical over 8 bases. The J segment lost 4 bases and the V segment lost 6 bases, leaving 4 bases of the junction unmatched. This CDR3 comprises 14 residues. CDR1 is ENHRY and CDR2 is SYGVKD in the germline V gene.

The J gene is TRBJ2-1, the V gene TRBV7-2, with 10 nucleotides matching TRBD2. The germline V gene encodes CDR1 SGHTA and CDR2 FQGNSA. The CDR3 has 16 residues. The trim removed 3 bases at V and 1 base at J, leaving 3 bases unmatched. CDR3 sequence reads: CASSFLAGASYNEQFF. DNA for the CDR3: TGTGCCAGCAGCTTCCTAGCGGGAGCTTCCTACAATGAGCAGTTCTTC.

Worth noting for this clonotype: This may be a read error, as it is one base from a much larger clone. The CDR3, as DNA: TGTGCCAGCGGTGAAGGAGTCATTGGGGGGGAAAAACTGTTTTTT. Its translation: CASGEGVIGGEKLFF. This rearrangement joins TRBV6-1 to TRBJ1-4, with a possible D match to TRBD1 (5 bases). There are 15 residues in the CDR3. Germline assignment: CDR1 MNHNS and CDR2 SASEGT.

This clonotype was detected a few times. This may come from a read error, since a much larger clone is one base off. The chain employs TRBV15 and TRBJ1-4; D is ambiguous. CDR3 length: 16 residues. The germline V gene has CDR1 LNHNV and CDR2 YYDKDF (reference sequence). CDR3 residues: CATSLFAGEVAEKLSF. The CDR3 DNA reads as TGTGCCACCAGTCTCTTCGCTGGGGAAGTCGCTGAAAAACTGTCTTTT.